This T cell receptor (beta chain) was documented in a study of T cells in Graves' hyperthyroidism and ophthalmopathy. This CDR3 spans 17 amino acids. The J segment lost 5 bases and the V segment lost 2 bases, leaving 9 bases of the junction unmatched. In germline, CDR1 is LGHDT, CDR2 YNNKEL (reference sequence). TCR beta CDR3 region amplification was performed from RNA transcripts. HTBI primers drove first-round RT-PCR of the TCR CDR3. TCRdb reanalysed the multiplex PCR reads using MiXCR and keeps one entry per CDR3 protein. Of about 770,000 distinct CDR3 sequences in the sample, around 20% were seen once. This clonotype was seen many times.

Sequenced: blood. This clonotype was obtained from a woman aged 45-65 years with Graves' hyperthyroidism that later progressed to Graves' ophthalmopathy. This chain joins TRBV3-1 and TRBJ2-1; 10 bases are shared with TRBD2. The CDR3 nucleotides are TGTGCCAGCAGCCAAAACAGCGGGGGGGCCATGAACAATGAGCAGTTCTTC. The encoded protein is CASSQNSGGAMNNEQFF.